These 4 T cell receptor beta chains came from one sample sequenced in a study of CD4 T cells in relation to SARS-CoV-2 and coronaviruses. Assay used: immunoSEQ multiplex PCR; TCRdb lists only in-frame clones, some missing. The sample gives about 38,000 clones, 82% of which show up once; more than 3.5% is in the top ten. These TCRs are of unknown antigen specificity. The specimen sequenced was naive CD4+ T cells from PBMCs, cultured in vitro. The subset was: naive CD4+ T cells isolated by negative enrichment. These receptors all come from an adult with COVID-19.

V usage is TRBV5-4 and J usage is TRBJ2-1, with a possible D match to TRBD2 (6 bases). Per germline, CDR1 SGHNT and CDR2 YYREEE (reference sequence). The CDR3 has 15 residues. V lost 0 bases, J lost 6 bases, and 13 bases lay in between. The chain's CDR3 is CASSLEGARGNEQFF. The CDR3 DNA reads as TGTGCCAGCAGCTTGGAAGGGGCGCGGGGCAATGAGCAGTTCTTC.

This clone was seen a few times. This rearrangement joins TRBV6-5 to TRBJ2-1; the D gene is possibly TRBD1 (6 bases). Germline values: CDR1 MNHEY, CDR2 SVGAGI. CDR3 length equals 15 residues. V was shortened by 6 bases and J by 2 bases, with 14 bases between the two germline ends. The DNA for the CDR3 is TGTGCCAGCAGGTCCTCTTGGACAGCCTACAATGAGCAGTTCTTC. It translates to CASRSSWTAYNEQFF.

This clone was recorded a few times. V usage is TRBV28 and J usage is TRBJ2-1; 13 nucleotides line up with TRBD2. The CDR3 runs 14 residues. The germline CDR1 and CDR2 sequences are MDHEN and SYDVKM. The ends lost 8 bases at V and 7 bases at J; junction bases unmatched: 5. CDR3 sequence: CASGLAGAWNEQFF. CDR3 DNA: TGTGCCAGCGGACTAGCGGGAGCGTGGAATGAGCAGTTCTTC.

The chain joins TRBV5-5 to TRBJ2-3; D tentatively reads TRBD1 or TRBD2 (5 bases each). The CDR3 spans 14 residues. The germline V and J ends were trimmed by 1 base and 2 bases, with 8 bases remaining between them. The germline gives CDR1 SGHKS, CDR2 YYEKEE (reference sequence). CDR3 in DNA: TGTGCCAGCAGCTTGTATGGGACCACAGATACGCAGTATTTT. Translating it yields CASSLYGTTDTQYF.